This passage covers 4 T cell receptor beta chains from one sample sequenced in a study of blood T cell repertoires in COVID-19. Measured with immunoSEQ multiplex PCR; TCRdb has only the in-frame clones, and not every one. Among approximately 360,000 clones listed, approximately 87% were seen once. The sequenced sample consisted of PBMCs or T cells enriched from blood (not recorded which). The receptor set was obtained from a woman aged 25 to 39 with acute COVID-19.

This chain uses TRBV2 with TRBJ2-7; TRBD1 agrees at 10 bases. V gave up 4 bases and J gave up 4 bases; unmatched junction bases: 4. The CDR3 has 14 amino acids. CDR1 is SNHLY and CDR2 is FYNNEI in the germline V gene. CDR3 sequence reads: CASSGQGAEYEQYF. Here the CDR3 DNA reads TGTGCCAGCAGTGGACAGGGGGCGGAGTACGAGCAGTACTTC.

The chain employs TRBV5-1 and TRBJ1-2; no reliable D call. The CDR3 is 14 amino acids. The ends were cut back, 4 bases at V and 2 bases at J, with 12 bases in the middle. Germline CDR1 SGHRS, CDR2 YFSETQ. The CDR3 protein is CASSPDTGNYGYTF. The CDR3, as DNA: TGCGCCAGCAGCCCGGATACGGGGAACTATGGCTACACCTTC.

The rearrangement uses TRBV30 and TRBJ1-5; 9 bases align to TRBD1. This CDR3 is 15 amino acids long. Germline loops: CDR1 GTSNPN, CDR2 SVGIG (reference sequence). V lost 0 bases to trimming and J lost 7 bases; unmatched junction nucleotides: 7. CDR3 DNA: TGTGCCTGGAGTGTAGGGACAGGGTCGGAGCAGCCCCAGCATTTT. Translation gives CAWSVGTGSEQPQHF.

CDR3 DNA sequence: TGTGCCAGCAGTTTATCCGGGAACAATGAGCAGTTCTTC. As protein: CASSLSGNNEQFF. The genes are TRBV27 and TRBJ2-1; D is possibly TRBD2 (5 bases). The CDR3 is 13 amino acids. Between the trimmed V and J ends, which lost 0 bases and 5 bases, there was a span of 5 bases. CDR1 is MNHEY, CDR2 SMNVEV, per germline (reference sequence).